This TCR beta chain derives from a study of read filtering for tumor transcriptome and immune sequencing. Study overall: The cohort had some 17 men and over twelve women aged about 45 to 80, mean about 66 years. Study-level points and caveats: Even smaller IR-seq throughput identified most shared clonotypes.

The germline V gene has CDR1 SGHAT and CDR2 FQDESV (reference sequence). V lost 1 base, J lost 0 bases, and 7 bases lay in between. The CDR3 totals 15 residues. There are many counts of this clonotype. The antigen remains unidentified. Molecular barcoded adaptors covering alpha/delta and beta/gamma chains were used on 400 ng RNA. TCRdb re-called the reads with MiXCR, one entry per CDR3 protein. The repertoire holds tens of thousands of distinct CDR3 sequences, with 20% to 25% as singletons. This TCR was recovered from a donor over 35 with multiple myeloma. The sequenced material came from a population of CD138-negative cells sorted from bone marrow. The chain combines TRBV11-1 with TRBJ2-1; tentative D call: TRBD1 (6 bases). CDR3 region: CASSLGQASYNEQFF. The CDR3 DNA reads TGTGCCAGCAGCTTAGGACAGGCCTCCTACAATGAGCAGTTCTTC.